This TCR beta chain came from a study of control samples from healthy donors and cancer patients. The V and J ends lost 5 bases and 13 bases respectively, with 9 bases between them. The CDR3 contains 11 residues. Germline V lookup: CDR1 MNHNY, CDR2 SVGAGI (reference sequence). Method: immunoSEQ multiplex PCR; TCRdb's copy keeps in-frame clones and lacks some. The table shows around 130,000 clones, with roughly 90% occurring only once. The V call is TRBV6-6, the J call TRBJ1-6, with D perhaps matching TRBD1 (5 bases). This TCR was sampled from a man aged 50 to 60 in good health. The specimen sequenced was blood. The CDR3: CASSTTGPLHF. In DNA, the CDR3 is TGTGCCAGCAGTACTACAGGTCCCCTCCACTTT.